Listed below are T cell receptor beta chains from one sample, sequenced in a study of shared clonotypes between healthy human individuals. Data came from immunoSEQ multiplex PCR; TCRdb stores just in-frame clones and leaves some out. The data show over 850,000 clones, about 80% seen once. The sample taken for sequencing was memory CD4+ T cells from PBMCs. These receptors all come from a man in his late teens or twenties in good health. Some clones in this sample may be carry-over from other donors' samples. CDR3s leave out the opening cysteine and the closing phenylalanine or tryptophan. The order of the fields is V gene, J gene, CDR3 protein.

TRBV2,TRBJ1-2,ASSEGSGGSYGYT
TRBV7-9,TRBJ2-5,ASTPQGGETQY
TRBV2,TRBJ2-1,ASHRVSYNEQF
TRBV9,TRBJ2-7,ASSVGGGHYEQY
TRBV9,TRBJ2-1,ASSVVVDRGAEQF
TRBV1,TRBJ1-4,TSSQAEGEKLF
TRBV9,TRBJ2-1,ASRPPGSYNEQF
TRBV5-1,TRBJ2-4,ASSFGPSGNIQY
TRBV5-8,TRBJ1-5,ASSFGGVAGQPQH
TRBV5-1,TRBJ1-1,ASSLTLGYFQDTEAF
TRBV25-1,TRBJ2-3,ASRWPGSTDTQY
TRBV9,TRBJ1-5,ASSVVGLHQPQH
TRBV28,TRBJ2-7,ASGTGTHEQY
TRBV5-1,TRBJ2-1,ASSSGTPRVGEQF
TRBV5-1,TRBJ2-5,ASSLGRGQETQY
TRBV6-1,TRBJ1-1,ASSEPGRYTEAF
TRBV5-4,TRBJ2-2,ASSSPGTGNTGELF
TRBV12-5,TRBJ2-3,ASGLVHGSTSDTQY
TRBV29-1,TRBJ2-7,SVEDMTGRGQY
TRBV27,TRBJ2-1,ASRPGQGAWEQF
TRBV29-1,TRBJ1-5,SVCEGTGGYQPQH
TRBV6-1,TRBJ2-7,ASRGLAGSYEQY
TRBV28,TRBJ2-1,ASRDSGSVYEQF
TRBV28,TRBJ2-3,ASSPGTGTDTQY
TRBV2,TRBJ2-7,ASRAGAYEQY
TRBV19,TRBJ2-7,ASSIRGESYEQY
TRBV9,TRBJ2-5,ASSVGSAGIQETQY
TRBV2,TRBJ2-7,ASSEASPYEQY
TRBV2,TRBJ2-2,ASNRENTGELF
TRBV29-1,TRBJ2-1,SVEPPWSEQF
TRBV4-3,TRBJ2-3,ASSQLTGLAGDTQY
TRBV28,TRBJ2-7,ASRPAGGSRPSGQY
TRBV2,TRBJ1-2,ASSEVVGYT
TRBV28,TRBJ1-3,ASSSRYSGNTIY
TRBV2,TRBJ1-5,ASSEGQQQPQH
TRBV18,TRBJ2-5,ASSQGTVQETQY
TRBV10-3,TRBJ1-2,AISERGQNGYT
TRBV6-4,TRBJ2-2,ASSDPGPGQGLSWNTGELF
TRBV11-2,TRBJ2-5,ASSPQWTQY
TRBV15,TRBJ2-1,ATSRGLAFNEQF
TRBV4-2,TRBJ1-2,ASSAEVGDYGYT
TRBV6-6,TRBJ2-1,ASSGAGALGYNEQF